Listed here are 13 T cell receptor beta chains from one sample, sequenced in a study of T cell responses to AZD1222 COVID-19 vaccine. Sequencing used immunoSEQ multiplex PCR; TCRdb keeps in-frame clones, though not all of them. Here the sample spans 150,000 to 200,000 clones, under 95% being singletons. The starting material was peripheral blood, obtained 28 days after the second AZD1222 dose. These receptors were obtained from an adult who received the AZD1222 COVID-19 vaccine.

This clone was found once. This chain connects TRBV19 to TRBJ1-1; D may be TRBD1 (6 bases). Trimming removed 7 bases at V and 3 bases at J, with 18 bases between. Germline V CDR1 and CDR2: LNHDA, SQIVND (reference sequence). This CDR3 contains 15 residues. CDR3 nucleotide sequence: TGTGCCAGTAAGCTCACAGGGAGAATGGACACTGAAGCTTTCTTT. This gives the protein CASKLTGRMDTEAFF.

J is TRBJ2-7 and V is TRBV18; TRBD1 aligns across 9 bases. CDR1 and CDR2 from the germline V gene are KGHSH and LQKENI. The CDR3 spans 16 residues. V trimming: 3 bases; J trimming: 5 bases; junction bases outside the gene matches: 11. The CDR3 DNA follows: TGTGCCAGCTCACCCCCTAGGGGGACAGGGACGAACGAGCAGTACTTC. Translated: CASSPPRGTGTNEQYF.

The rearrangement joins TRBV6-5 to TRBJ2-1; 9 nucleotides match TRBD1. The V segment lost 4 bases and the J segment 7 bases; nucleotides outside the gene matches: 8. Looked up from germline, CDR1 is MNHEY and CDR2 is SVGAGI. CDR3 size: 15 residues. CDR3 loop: CASSSGTGSRNEQFF. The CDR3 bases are TGTGCCAGCAGTTCCGGGACAGGGTCGAGGAATGAGCAGTTCTTC.

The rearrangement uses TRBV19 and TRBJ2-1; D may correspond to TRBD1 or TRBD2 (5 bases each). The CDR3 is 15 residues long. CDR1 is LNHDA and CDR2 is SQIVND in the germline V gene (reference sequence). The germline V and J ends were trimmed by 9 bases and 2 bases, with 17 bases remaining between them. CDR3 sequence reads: CASSVGDGTYNEQFF. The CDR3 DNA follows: TGTGCCAGCAGTGTGGGGGACGGTACCTACAATGAGCAGTTCTTC.

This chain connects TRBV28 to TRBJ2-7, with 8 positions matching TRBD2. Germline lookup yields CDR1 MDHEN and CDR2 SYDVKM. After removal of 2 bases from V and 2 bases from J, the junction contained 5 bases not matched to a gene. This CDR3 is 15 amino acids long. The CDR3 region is CASSLSAGLAYEQYF. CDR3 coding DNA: TGTGCCAGCAGTTTAAGCGCGGGACTAGCCTACGAGCAGTACTTC.

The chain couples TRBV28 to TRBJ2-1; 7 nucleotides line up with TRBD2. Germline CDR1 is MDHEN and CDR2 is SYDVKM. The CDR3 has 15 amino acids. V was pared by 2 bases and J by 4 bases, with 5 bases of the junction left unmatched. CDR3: CASSLRGLLYNEQFF. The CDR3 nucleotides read TGTGCCAGCAGTTTAAGGGGACTACTTTACAATGAGCAGTTCTTC. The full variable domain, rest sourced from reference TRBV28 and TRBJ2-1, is DVKVTQSSRYLVKRTGEKVFLECVQDMDHENMFWYRQDPGLGLRLIYFSYDVKMKEKGDIPEGYSVSREKKERFSLILESASTNQTSMYLCASSLRGLLYNEQFFGPGTRLTVL.

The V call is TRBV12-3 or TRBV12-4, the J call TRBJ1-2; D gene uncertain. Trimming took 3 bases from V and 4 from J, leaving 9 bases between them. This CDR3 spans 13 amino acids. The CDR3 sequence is CASSFEGIYGYTF. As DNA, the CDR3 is TGTGCCAGCAGTTTTGAGGGTATCTATGGCTACACCTTC.

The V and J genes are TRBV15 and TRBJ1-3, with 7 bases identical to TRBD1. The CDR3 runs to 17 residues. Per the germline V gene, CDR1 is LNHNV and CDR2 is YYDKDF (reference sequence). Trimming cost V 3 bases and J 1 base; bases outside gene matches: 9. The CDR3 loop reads CATSSKQGLQSGNTIYF. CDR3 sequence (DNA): TGTGCCACCAGCAGCAAACAGGGGTTGCAGTCTGGAAACACCATATATTTT.

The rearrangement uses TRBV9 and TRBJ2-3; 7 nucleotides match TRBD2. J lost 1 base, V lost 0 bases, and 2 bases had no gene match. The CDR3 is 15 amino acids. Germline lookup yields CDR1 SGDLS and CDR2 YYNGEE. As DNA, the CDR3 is TGTGCCAGCAGCGTAGCCGGACTAGGCACAGATACGCAGTATTTT. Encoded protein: CASSVAGLGTDTQYF. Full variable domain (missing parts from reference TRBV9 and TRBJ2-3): DSGVTQTPKHLITATGQRVTLRCSPRSGDLSVYWYQQSLDQGLQFLIQYYNGEERAKGNILERFSAQQFPDLHSELNLSSLELGDSALYFCASSVAGLGTDTQYFGPGTRLTVL.

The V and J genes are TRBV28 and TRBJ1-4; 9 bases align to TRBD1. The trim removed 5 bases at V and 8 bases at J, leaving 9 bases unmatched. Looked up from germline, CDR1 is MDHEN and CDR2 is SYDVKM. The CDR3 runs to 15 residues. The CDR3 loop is CASSEPGQGLEKLFF. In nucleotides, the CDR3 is TGTGCCAGCAGTGAACCGGGACAGGGACTCGAAAAACTGTTTTTT.

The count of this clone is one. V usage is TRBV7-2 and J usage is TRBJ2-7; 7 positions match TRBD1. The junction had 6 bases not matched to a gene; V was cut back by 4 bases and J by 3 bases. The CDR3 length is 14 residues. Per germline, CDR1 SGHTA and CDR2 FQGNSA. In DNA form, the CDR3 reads TGTGCCAGCAGCTCTCAGACAGGGTTCTACGAGCAGTACTTC. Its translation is CASSSQTGFYEQYF.

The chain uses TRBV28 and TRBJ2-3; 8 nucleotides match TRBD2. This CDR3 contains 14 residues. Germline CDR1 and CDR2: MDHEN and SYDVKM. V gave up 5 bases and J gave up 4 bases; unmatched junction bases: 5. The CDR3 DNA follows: TGTGCCAGCAGTCTCCATAGCGGGGCAGATACGCAGTATTTT. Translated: CASSLHSGADTQYF. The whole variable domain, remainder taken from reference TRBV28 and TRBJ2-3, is DVKVTQSSRYLVKRTGEKVFLECVQDMDHENMFWYRQDPGLGLRLIYFSYDVKMKEKGDIPEGYSVSREKKERFSLILESASTNQTSMYLCASSLHSGADTQYFGPGTRLTVL.

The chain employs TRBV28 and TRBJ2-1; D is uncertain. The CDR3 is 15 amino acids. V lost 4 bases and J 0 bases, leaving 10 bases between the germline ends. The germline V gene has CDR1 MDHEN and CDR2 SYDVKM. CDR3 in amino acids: CASSWRRSSYNEQFF. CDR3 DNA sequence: TGTGCCAGCAGTTGGCGACGAAGCTCCTACAATGAGCAGTTCTTC.